This TCR beta chain was profiled in a study of cytomegalovirus exposure and HLA in healthy donors. Notes on the study in general: According to a later analysis, TCR clusters from the first cohort tended to co-occur in the 120 or so validation repertoires.

This clone came up once. Its antigen is as yet unknown. Trimming at V came to 8 bases and at J to 5 bases, leaving 8 bases not matched to a gene. This CDR3 contains 15 residues. Germline V gene lookup returns CDR1 MNHNS and CDR2 SASEGT. The protocol was immunoSEQ multiplex PCR, while the TCRdb copy is restricted to in-frame clones and leaves out a portion. The sample has about 160,000 clones, 80% to 90% seen once. Sequencing was done on a sample of PBMCs. The rearrangement links TRBV6-1 to TRBJ2-1; TRBD2 agrees at 11 bases. The sequence came from a woman in her thirties in good health and CMV-seronegative. CDR3 DNA: TGTGCCAGCGGCATACTAGCGGGGGTGAACAATGAGCAGTTCTTC. The encoded protein is CASGILAGVNNEQFF.